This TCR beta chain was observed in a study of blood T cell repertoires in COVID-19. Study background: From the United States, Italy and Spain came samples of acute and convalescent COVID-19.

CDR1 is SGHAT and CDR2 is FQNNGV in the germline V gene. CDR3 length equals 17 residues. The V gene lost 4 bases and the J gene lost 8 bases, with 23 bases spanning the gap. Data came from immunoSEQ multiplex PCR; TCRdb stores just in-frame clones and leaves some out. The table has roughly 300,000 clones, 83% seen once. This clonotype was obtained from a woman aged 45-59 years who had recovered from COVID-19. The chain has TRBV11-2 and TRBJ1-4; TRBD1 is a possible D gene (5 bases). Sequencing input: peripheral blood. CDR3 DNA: TGTGCCAGCAGCTCCCGGGCCCAGGGCACGATCCGCGAAAAACTGTTTTTT. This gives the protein CASSSRAQGTIREKLFF.